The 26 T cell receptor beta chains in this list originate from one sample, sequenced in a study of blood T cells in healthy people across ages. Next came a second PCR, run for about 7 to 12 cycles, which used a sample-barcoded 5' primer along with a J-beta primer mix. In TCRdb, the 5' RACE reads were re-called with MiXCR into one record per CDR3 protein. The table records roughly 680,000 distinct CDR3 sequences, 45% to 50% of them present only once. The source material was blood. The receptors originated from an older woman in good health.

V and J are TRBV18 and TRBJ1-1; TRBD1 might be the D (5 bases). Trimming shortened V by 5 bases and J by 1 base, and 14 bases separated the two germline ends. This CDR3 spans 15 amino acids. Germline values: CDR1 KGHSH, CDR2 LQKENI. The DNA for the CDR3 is TGTGCCAGCTCATTCCGGGACCAACAGAACACTGAAGCTTTCTTT. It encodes CASSFRDQQNTEAFF.

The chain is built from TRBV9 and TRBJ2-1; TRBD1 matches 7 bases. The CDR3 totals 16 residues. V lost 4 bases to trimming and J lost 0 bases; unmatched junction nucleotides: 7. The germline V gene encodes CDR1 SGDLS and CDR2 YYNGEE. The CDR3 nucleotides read TGTGCCAGCAGCTCCTCTGGACAGGTCTCCTACAATGAGCAGTTCTTC. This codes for CASSSSGQVSYNEQFF.

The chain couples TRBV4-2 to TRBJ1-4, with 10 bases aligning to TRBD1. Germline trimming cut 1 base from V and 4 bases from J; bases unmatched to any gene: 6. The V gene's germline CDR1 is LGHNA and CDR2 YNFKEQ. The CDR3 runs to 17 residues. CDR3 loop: CASSQVWTGGNNEKLFF. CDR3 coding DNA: TGTGCCAGCAGCCAAGTTTGGACAGGGGGAAATAATGAAAAACTGTTTTTT.

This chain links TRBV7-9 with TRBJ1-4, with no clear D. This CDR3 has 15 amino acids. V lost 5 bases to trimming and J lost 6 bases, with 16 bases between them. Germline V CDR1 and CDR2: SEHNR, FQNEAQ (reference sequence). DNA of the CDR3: TGTGCCAGCAGCGAAGAGGAGGGCGATCATGAAAAACTGTTTTTT. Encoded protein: CASSEEEGDHEKLFF.

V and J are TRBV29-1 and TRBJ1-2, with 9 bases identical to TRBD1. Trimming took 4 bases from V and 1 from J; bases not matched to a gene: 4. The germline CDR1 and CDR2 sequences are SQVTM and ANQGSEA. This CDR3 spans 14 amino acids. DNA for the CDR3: TGCAGCGTTGGGGGGGGACAGGGTAACTATGGCTACACCTTC. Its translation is CSVGGGQGNYGYTF.

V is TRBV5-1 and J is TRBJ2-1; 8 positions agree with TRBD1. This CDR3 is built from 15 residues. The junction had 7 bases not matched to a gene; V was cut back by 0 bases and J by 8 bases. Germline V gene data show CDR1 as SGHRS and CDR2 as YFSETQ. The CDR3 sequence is CASSLGAGGIDEQFF. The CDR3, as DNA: TGCGCCAGCAGCTTGGGGGCAGGGGGCATCGATGAGCAGTTCTTC.

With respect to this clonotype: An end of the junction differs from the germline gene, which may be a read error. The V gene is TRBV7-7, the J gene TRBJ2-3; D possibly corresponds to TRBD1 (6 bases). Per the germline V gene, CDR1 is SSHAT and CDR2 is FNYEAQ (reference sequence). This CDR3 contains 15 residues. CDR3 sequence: CASSSGQTSTDTQYF. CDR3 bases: TGTGCTAGCAGCTCAGGACAGACTAGCACAGATACGCAGTATTTT. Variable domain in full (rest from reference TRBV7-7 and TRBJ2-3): GAGVSQSPRYKVTKRGQDVTLRCDPISSHATLYWYQQALGQGPEFLTYFNYEAQPDKSGLPSDRFSAERPEGSISTLTIQRTEQRDSAMYRCASSSGQTSTDTQYFGPGTRLTVL.

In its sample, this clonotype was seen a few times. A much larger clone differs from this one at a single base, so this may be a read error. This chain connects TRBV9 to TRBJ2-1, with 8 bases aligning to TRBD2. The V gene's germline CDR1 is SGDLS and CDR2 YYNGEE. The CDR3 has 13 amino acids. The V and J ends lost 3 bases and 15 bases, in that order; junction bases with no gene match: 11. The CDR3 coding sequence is TGTGCCAGCAGCGGAGAACCGGGAGGGAGGGGGTTCTTC. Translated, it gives CASSGEPGGRGFF.

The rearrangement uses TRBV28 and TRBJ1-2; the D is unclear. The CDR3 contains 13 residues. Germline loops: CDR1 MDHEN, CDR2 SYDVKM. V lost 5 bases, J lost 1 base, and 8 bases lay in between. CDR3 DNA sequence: TGTGCCAGCAGTATGACCGGTAACTATGGCTACACCTTC. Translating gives CASSMTGNYGYTF.

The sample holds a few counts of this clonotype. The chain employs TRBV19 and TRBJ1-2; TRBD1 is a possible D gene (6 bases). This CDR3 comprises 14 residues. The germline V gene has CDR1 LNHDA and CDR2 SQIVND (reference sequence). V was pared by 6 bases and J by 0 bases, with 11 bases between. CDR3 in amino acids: CASSPRDTNYGYTF. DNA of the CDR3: TGTGCCAGTAGCCCCCGGGACACTAACTATGGCTACACCTTC.

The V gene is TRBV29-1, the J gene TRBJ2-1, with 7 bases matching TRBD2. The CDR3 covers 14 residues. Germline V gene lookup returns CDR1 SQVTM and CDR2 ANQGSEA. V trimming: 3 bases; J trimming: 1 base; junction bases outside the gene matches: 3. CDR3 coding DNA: TGCAGCGTTGAGGGGGGGAGTTCCTACAATGAGCAGTTCTTC. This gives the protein CSVEGGSSYNEQFF.

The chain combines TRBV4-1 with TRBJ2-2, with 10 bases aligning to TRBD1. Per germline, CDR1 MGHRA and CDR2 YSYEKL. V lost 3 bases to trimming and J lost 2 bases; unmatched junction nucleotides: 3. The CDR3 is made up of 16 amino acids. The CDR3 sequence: CASSQTGGINTGELFF. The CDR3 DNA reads TGCGCCAGCAGCCAGACAGGGGGCATAAACACCGGGGAGCTGTTTTTT.

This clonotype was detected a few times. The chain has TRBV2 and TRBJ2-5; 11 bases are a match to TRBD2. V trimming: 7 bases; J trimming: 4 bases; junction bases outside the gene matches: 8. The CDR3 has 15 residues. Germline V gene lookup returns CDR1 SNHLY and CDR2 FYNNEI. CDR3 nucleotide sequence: TGTGCCAGCAACCTAGCGGGAGGCCAAGGAGAGACCCAGTACTTC. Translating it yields CASNLAGGQGETQYF. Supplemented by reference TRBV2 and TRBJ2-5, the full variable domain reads EPEVTQTPSHQVTQMGQEVILRCVPISNHLYFYWYRQILGQKVEFLVSFYNNEISEKSEIFDDQFSVERPDGSNFTLKIRSTKLEDSAMYFCASNLAGGQGETQYFGPGTRLLVL.

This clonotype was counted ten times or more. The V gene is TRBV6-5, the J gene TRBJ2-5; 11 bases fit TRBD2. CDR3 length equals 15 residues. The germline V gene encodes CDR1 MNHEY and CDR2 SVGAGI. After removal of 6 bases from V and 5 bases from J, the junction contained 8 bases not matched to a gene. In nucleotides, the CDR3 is TGTGCCAGCAGGACCAAGACTAGCGGGATTGAGACCCAGTACTTC. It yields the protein CASRTKTSGIETQYF.

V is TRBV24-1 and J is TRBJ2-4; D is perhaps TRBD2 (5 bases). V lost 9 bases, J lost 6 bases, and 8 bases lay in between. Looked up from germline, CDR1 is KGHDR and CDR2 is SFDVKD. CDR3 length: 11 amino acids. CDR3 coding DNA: TGTGCCACCGCTGCGGGAAACATTCAGTACTTC. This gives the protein CATAAGNIQYF.

CDR3 in amino acids: CASSFAGAKAFF. The CDR3 DNA is TGTGCCAGCAGTTTTGCGGGGGCCAAGGCTTTCTTT. V is TRBV28 and J is TRBJ1-1, with D maybe TRBD1 (6 bases). The V end lost 3 bases, the J end lost 11 bases, and 13 bases lay between the germline ends. The germline CDR1 and CDR2 sequences are MDHEN and SYDVKM. The CDR3 length is 12 residues.

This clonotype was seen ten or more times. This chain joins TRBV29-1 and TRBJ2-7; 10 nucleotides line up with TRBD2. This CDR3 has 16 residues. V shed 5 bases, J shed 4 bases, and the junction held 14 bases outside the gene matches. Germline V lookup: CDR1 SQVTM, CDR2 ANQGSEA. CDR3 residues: CSVRGSSGSRVYEQYF. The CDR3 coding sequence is TGCAGCGTTCGCGGGTCTAGCGGGAGTAGAGTGTACGAGCAGTACTTC.

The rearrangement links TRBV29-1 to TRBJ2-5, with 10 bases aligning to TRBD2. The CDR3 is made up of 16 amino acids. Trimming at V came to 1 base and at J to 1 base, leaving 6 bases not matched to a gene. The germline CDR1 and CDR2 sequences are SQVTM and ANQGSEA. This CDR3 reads CSVEGGSGRPQETQYF. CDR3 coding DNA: TGCAGCGTTGAAGGGGGTAGCGGGAGGCCCCAAGAGACCCAGTACTTC.

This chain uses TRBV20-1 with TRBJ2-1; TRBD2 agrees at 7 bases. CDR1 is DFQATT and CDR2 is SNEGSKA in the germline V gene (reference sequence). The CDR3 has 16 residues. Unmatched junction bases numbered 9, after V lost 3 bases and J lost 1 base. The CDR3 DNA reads TGCAGTGCTAGGGCCTGGCCTAGCGGATCCTACAATGAGCAGTTCTTC. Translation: CSARAWPSGSYNEQFF.

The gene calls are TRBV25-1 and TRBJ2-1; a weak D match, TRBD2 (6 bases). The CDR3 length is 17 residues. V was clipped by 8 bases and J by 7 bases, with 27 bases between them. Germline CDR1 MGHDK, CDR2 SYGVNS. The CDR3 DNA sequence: TGTGCCAGCTGTGCCCTCCCCGGCCAGCGGGCCAATAATGAGCAGTTCTTC. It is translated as CASCALPGQRANNEQFF.

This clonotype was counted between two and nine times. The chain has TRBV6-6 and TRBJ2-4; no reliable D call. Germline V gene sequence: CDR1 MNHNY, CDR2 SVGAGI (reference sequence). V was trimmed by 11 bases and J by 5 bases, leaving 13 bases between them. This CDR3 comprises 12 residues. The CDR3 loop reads CASAKGQNIQYF. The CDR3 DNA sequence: TGTGCCTCTGCCAAAGGCCAAAACATTCAGTACTTC.

The CDR3 loop reads CASSIQGFNEQYF. The CDR3 bases are TGTGCCAGCAGCATACAGGGTTTCAACGAGCAGTACTTC. The V and J genes are TRBV7-2 and TRBJ2-7; D perhaps matches TRBD1 (6 bases). Germline V gene lookup returns CDR1 SGHTA and CDR2 FQGNSA. V lost 5 bases, J lost 5 bases, and 13 bases lay in between. The CDR3 is 13 residues long.

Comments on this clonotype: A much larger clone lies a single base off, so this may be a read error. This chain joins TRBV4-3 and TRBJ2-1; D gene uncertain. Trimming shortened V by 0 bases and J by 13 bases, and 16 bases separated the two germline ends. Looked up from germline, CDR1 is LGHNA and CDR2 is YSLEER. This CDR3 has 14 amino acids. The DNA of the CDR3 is TGCGCCAGCAGCCAAGATTGGACCCAAGAGACCCAGTTCTTC. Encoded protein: CASSQDWTQETQFF.

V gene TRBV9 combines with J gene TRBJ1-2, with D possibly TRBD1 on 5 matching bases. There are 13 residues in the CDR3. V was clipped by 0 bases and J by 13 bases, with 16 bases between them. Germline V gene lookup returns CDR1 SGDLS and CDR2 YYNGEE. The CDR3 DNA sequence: TGTGCCAGCAGCGTAGTAGGGACGGATGTTTTCACCTTC. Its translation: CASSVVGTDVFTF.

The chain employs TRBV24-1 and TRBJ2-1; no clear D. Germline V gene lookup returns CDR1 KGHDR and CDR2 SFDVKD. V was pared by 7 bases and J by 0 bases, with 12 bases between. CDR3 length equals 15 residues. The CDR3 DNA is TGTGCCACCAGAACAGTAATAAGCTCCTACAATGAGCAGTTCTTC. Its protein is CATRTVISSYNEQFF.

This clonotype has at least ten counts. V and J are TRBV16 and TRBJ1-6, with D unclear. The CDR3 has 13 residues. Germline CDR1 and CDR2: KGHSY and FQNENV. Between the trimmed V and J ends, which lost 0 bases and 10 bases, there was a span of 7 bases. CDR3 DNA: TGTGCCAGCAGCCAATCCCATTTGTCACCCCTCCACTTT. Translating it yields CASSQSHLSPLHF.